These 24 T cell receptor beta chains were all obtained from the same sample, sequenced in a study of identical twins. One entry per CDR3 protein results from TCRdb running MiXCR on the 5' RACE reads. The table includes roughly 250,000 distinct CDR3 sequences, around 6.6% detected once. These data are also associated with another study on yellow fever vaccine responses in identical twins.

The specimen sequenced was memory (CD45RO+) T cells sorted from blood. All receptors come from a woman aged 18-29 years in good health.

The sample holds many counts of this clonotype. The chain combines TRBV3-1 with TRBJ2-1; 14 positions match TRBD2. The CDR3 totals 18 residues. Germline V gives CDR1 LGHDT, CDR2 YNNKEL (reference sequence). J was trimmed by 4 bases and V by 4 bases; bases with no gene match: 9. The CDR3 loop is CASSPLPGTSGGYNEQFF. The CDR3 nucleotides read TGTGCCAGCAGCCCGCTTCCTGGGACTAGCGGGGGTTACAATGAGCAGTTCTTC.

This sequence joins TRBV4-1 and TRBJ2-3; D not certain. Trimming shortened V by 4 bases and J by 4 bases, and 15 bases separated the two germline ends. Germline lookup yields CDR1 MGHRA and CDR2 YSYEKL. This CDR3 has 15 amino acids. CDR3 DNA sequence: TGCGCCAGCAGCCCCGGCCCCGCGAATGCAGATACGCAGTATTTT. Protein: CASSPGPANADTQYF.

Only a few counts were recorded for this clonotype. This chain joins TRBV5-1 and TRBJ2-3; 11 bases map to TRBD2. The germline V gene has CDR1 SGHRS and CDR2 YFSETQ. With 4 bases clipped from V and 9 bases from J, the junction kept 13 bases outside the gene matches. The CDR3 covers 16 residues. The CDR3 sequence: CASSPVAGGPKVTQYF. CDR3 nucleotides: TGCGCCAGCAGCCCGGTAGCGGGAGGGCCTAAGGTCACGCAGTATTTT.

This clonotype has just a few counts. This sequence joins TRBV15 and TRBJ2-1; the D gene is possibly TRBD1 (6 bases). The V and J ends lost 5 bases and 0 bases respectively, with 17 bases between them. Germline V gene data show CDR1 as LNHNV and CDR2 as YYDKDF (reference sequence). This CDR3 is built from 17 residues. The CDR3 spells CATSGWTVSDSYNEQFF. In DNA, the CDR3 is TGTGCCACCAGCGGGTGGACAGTGTCTGACTCCTACAATGAGCAGTTCTTC.

The chain uses TRBV13 and TRBJ1-2, with a weak D call TRBD1 (5 bases). CDR3 length: 15 amino acids. Germline V CDR1 and CDR2: PRHDT, FYEKMQ (reference sequence). V was shortened by 4 bases and J by 4 bases, with 16 bases between the two germline ends. Here the CDR3 DNA reads TGTGCCAGCAGCTCTCCCGGGGCCGGGAGCTATGGCTACACCTTC. It translates to CASSSPGAGSYGYTF.

The rearrangement links TRBV5-1 to TRBJ1-1, with D possibly TRBD1 on 5 matching bases. Germline CDR1 is SGHRS and CDR2 is YFSETQ. There are 14 residues in the CDR3. Between the trimmed V and J ends, which lost 2 bases and 5 bases, there was a span of 13 bases. The CDR3 sequence: CASSLGEVGTEAFF. CDR3 DNA: TGCGCCAGCAGCTTAGGGGAGGTAGGAACTGAAGCTTTCTTT. Complete variable domain (other parts from reference TRBV5-1 and TRBJ1-1): KAGVTQTPRYLIKTRGQQVTLSCSPISGHRSVSWYQQTPGQGLQFLFEYFSETQRNKGNFPGRFSGRQFSNSRSEMNVSTLELGDSALYLCASSLGEVGTEAFFGQGTRLTVV.

The rearrangement uses TRBV7-9 and TRBJ1-2; D unresolved. V was shortened by 3 bases and J by 8 bases, with 25 bases between the two germline ends. The germline V gene has CDR1 SEHNR and CDR2 FQNEAQ (reference sequence). The CDR3 covers 17 residues. CDR3: CASSFLLLRPSIMGYTF. The CDR3 nucleotides are TGTGCCAGCAGCTTCCTACTGCTCAGGCCGAGTATCATGGGCTACACCTTC.

This clonotype came up many times. The chain employs TRBV20-1 and TRBJ2-5; 10 bases are shared with TRBD2. The germline V gene encodes CDR1 DFQATT and CDR2 SNEGSKA (reference sequence). V was pared by 1 base and J by 4 bases, with 0 bases of the junction left unmatched. The CDR3 spans 13 residues. The CDR3 reads CSARGLAGETQYF. The CDR3 coding sequence is TGCAGTGCTAGAGGACTAGCGGGAGAGACCCAGTACTTC.

The DNA of the CDR3 is TGTGCCAGCCGCTCGAGAGGGGGGGCCTACTCCTACGAGCAGTACGTC. Translated, it gives CASRSRGGAYSYEQYV. The chain is built from TRBV6-2 or TRBV6-3 and TRBJ2-7; D is possibly TRBD2 (7 bases). The CDR3 sequence is 16 residues long. Deletions cut 8 bases from V and 0 bases from J, with 20 bases between. Germline V CDR1 and CDR2: MNHEY, SVGEGT.

This clonotype was observed a handful of times. The chain couples TRBV10-3 to TRBJ1-5, with 8 bases matching TRBD1. Germline assignment: CDR1 ENHRY and CDR2 SYGVKD. V was clipped by 11 bases and J by 0 bases; unmatched bases: 3. The CDR3 loop spans 13 amino acids. In nucleotides, the CDR3 is TGTGCCGTACAGGGGGGTAGCAATCAGCCCCAGCATTTT. It is translated as CAVQGGSNQPQHF.

This clonotype was recorded many times. The chain recombines TRBV27 with TRBJ1-1; D perhaps matches TRBD1 (6 bases). Germline CDR1 is MNHEY and CDR2 is SMNVEV (reference sequence). Trimming left V 3 bases short and J 0 bases short, with 8 bases between. The CDR3 loop spans 14 amino acids. The CDR3 region has the DNA TGTGCCAGCAGTTTTGCAGGGGTGAACACTGAAGCTTTCTTT. Its protein product is CASSFAGVNTEAFF.

This clonotype appeared a few times. The CDR3 nucleotides are TGTGCCAGCAGCTTAGATGGGACAGTTGAAAAACTGTTTTTT. Translating it yields CASSLDGTVEKLFF. The chain is built from TRBV7-2 and TRBJ1-4, with 7 bases fitting TRBD1. This CDR3 region has 14 residues. V lost 1 base and J lost 7; bases outside the gene matches: 3. Germline-derived CDR1 and CDR2 are SGHTA and FQGNSA.

The chain links TRBV11-2 to TRBJ1-6; D perhaps matches TRBD1 (6 bases). CDR1 and CDR2 (germline): SGHAT, FQNNGV. V lost 3 bases and J lost 9, with 15 bases in between. This CDR3 spans 15 amino acids. The CDR3 coding sequence is TGTGCCAGCAGCTTCACAGGGACCGTTAGTTCACCCCTCCACTTT. Protein sequence: CASSFTGTVSSPLHF. The entire variable domain, with the rest obtained from reference TRBV11-2 and TRBJ1-6, is as follows: EAGVAQSPRYKIIEKRQSVAFWCNPISGHATLYWYQQILGQGPKLLIQFQNNGVVDDSQLPKDRFSAERLKGVDSTLKIQPAKLEDSAVYLCASSFTGTVSSPLHFGNGTRLTVT.

This clonotype was counted many times. The gene calls are TRBV12-3 or TRBV12-4 and TRBJ1-4; perhaps TRBD1 as D (6 bases). This CDR3 has 13 residues. The ends were cut back, 6 bases at V and 15 bases at J, with 20 bases in the middle. CDR3 sequence reads: CASSLTTGFGLFF. The CDR3 region has the DNA TGTGCCAGCAGCCTAACCACAGGGTTTGGATTGTTTTTT.

Comments on this clonotype: One junction end does not reproduce the germline sequence, and a read error may be involved. The chain combines TRBV13 with TRBJ2-3; D is perhaps TRBD1 (6 bases). The CDR3 is 15 residues long. The germline gives CDR1 PRHDT, CDR2 FYEKMQ (reference sequence). CDR3: CANSRGPGYADTQYF. CDR3 sequence (DNA): TGTGCCAACAGCAGGGGACCGGGATATGCAGATACGCAGTATTTT.

This clonotype was seen many times. V usage is TRBV4-1 and J usage is TRBJ2-1, with 12 positions matching TRBD2. The V and J ends lost 1 base and 7 bases, in that order; junction bases with no gene match: 8. From germline, CDR1 is MGHRA and CDR2 YSYEKL. The length of the CDR3 is 17 residues. Here the CDR3 DNA reads TGCGCCAGCAGCCAAGCTCTAGCGGGAGGGCTAGGGAATGAGCAGTTCTTC. Amino acids: CASSQALAGGLGNEQFF.

The V call is TRBV10-3, the J call TRBJ2-1, with 12 bases lining up with TRBD1. The J segment lost 9 bases and the V segment lost 7 bases, leaving 4 bases of the junction unmatched. The CDR3 extends over 13 amino acids. The germline V gene encodes CDR1 ENHRY and CDR2 SYGVKD. CDR3 sequence: CAIKGDRGREQFF. The CDR3 DNA follows: TGTGCCATCAAGGGGGACAGGGGGCGTGAGCAGTTCTTC.

The chain has TRBV4-1 and TRBJ1-1; D gene uncertain. Trimming removed 2 bases at V and 10 bases at J, with 14 bases between. In germline, CDR1 is MGHRA, CDR2 YSYEKL. CDR3 length: 13 amino acids. The CDR3 DNA is TGCGCCAGCAGCCAACCCATTTTGGGTGGAGCTTTCTTT. Protein product: CASSQPILGGAFF.

This clonotype occurred a few times. J is TRBJ2-5 and V is TRBV29-1; D uncertain. This CDR3 contains 13 residues. Trimming pared 4 bases from V and 0 bases from J, leaving 9 bases between. Germline V gene data show CDR1 as SQVTM and CDR2 as ANQGSEA. The CDR3 sequence is CSVVRQYQETQYF. In nucleotides, the CDR3 is TGCAGCGTTGTTAGGCAGTACCAAGAGACCCAGTACTTC.

This clonotype was counted at least ten times. The chain has TRBV3-1 and TRBJ2-1; TRBD1 matches at 11 bases. The germline V gene has CDR1 LGHDT and CDR2 YNNKEL (reference sequence). There are 16 residues in the CDR3. The trim removed 1 base at V and 6 bases at J, leaving 5 bases unmatched. CDR3 sequence: CASSQVGQGAVNEQFF. CDR3 DNA sequence: TGTGCCAGCAGCCAAGTCGGACAGGGGGCGGTCAATGAGCAGTTCTTC.

This clonotype was detected a few times. The V gene is TRBV6-1, the J gene TRBJ1-1; D possibly corresponds to TRBD1 (5 bases). The CDR3 spans 14 residues. Germline CDR1 MNHNS, CDR2 SASEGT. V lost 6 bases to trimming and J lost 5 bases, with 16 bases between them. Written as DNA, the CDR3 is TGTGCCAGCAGCAACGCGGGGCCGGGGACTGAAGCTTTCTTT. Encoded protein: CASSNAGPGTEAFF.

There are many counts of this clonotype. V gene TRBV3-1 combines with J gene TRBJ1-1, with D uncertain. The CDR3 contains 12 residues. V was cut by 4 bases and J by 12 bases, with 15 bases left in between. CDR1 LGHDT and CDR2 YNNKEL come from the germline V gene (reference sequence). The CDR3: CASSLPGLRSFF. CDR3 sequence (DNA): TGTGCCAGCAGCCTTCCGGGGTTGAGGTCTTTCTTT.

This sequence joins TRBV6-6 and TRBJ1-1; D is ambiguous. V was trimmed by 5 bases and J by 2 bases, leaving 9 bases between them. The germline V gene has CDR1 MNHNY and CDR2 SVGAGI (reference sequence). The CDR3 is 13 amino acids. CDR3 sequence (DNA): TGTGCCAGCAGTAATAATGATAACACTGAAGCTTTCTTT. It yields the protein CASSNNDNTEAFF.

At least ten counts were recorded for this clonotype. The V gene is TRBV2, the J gene TRBJ2-4; D is undetermined. With 3 bases removed from V and 2 bases from J, the gap between germline ends came to 11 bases. Germline V gene sequence: CDR1 SNHLY, CDR2 FYNNEI. The length of the CDR3 is 15 residues. The CDR3 nucleotides are TGTGCCAGCAGTGACTGGGAAGGGACCAAAAACATTCAGTACTTC. It yields the protein CASSDWEGTKNIQYF.